This T cell receptor (beta chain) was recovered during a study of cytotoxic CD8 clonotypes in ibrutinib-treated CLL. The CDR3 extends over 16 amino acids. Per the germline V gene, CDR1 is SGHAT and CDR2 is FQNNGV. Trimming pared 1 base from V and 4 bases from J, leaving 17 bases between. TCRdb keeps only in-frame clones here, not all; method: immunoSEQ multiplex PCR. The top ten clones hold roughly 6.4% of a sample with around 200,000 clones, roughly 77% of them seen once. The sample consisted of PBMCs, taken after 12 months of ibrutinib treatment. The TCR originated in a human donor with chronic lymphocytic leukemia. The chain couples TRBV11-2 to TRBJ2-7; D tentatively fits TRBD1 or TRBD2 (5 bases each). DNA for the CDR3: TGTGCCAGCAGCTTAGCCGGGACCCACGGGCCTTACGAGCAGTACTTC. Encoded protein: CASSLAGTHGPYEQYF.